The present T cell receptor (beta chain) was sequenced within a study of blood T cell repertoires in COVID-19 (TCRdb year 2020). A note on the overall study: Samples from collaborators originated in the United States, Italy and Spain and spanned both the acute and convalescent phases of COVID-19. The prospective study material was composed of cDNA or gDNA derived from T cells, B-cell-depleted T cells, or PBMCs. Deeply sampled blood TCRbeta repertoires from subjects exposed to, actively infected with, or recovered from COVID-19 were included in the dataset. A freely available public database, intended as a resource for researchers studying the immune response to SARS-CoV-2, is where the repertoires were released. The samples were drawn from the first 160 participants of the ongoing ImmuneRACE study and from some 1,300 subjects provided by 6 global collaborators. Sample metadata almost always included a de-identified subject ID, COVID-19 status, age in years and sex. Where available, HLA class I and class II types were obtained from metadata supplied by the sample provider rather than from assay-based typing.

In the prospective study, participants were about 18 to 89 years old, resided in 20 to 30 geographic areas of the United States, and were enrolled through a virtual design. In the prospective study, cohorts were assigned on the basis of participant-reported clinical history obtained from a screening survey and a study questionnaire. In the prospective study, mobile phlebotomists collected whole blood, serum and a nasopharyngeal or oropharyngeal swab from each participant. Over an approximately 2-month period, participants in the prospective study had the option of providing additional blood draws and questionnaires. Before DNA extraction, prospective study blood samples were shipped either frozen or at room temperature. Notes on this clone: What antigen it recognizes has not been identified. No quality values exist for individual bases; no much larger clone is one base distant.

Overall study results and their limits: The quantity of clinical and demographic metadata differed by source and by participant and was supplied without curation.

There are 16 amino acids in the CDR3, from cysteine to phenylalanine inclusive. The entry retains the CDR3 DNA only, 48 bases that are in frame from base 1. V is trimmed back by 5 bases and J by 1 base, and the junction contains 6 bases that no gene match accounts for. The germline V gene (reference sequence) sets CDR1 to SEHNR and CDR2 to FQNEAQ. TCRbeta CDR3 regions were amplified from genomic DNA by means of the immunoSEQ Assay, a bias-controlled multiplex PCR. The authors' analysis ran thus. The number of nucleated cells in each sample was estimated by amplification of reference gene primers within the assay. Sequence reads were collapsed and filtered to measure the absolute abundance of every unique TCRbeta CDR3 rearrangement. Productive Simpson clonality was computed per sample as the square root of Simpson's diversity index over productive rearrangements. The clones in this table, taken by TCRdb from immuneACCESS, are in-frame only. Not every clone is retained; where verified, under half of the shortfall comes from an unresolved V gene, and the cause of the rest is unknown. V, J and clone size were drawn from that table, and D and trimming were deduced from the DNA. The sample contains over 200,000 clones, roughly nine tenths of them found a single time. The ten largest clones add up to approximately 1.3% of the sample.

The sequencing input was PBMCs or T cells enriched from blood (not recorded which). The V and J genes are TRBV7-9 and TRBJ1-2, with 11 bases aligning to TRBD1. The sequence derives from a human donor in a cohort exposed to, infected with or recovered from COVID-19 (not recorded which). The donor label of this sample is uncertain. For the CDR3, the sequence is CASSLGQGALNYGYTF. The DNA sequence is TGTGCCAGCAGCCTTGGACAGGGGGCCCTTAACTATGGCTACACCTTC.